The 15 T cell receptor beta chains below all came from one sample that was sequenced in a study of regulatory T cells in long-lasting Graves disease. As to time point: persistent/refractory GD, antithyroid drugs over 5 years with positive TRAb. With RNA extracted from PBMCs as input, the TCR library was made. Relying on iRepertoire HTBI primers and Arm-PCR of CDR3 regions, the team built TCR beta libraries. TCRdb reanalysed the multiplex PCR reads using MiXCR and keeps one entry per CDR3 protein. The profile shows about 420,000 distinct CDR3 sequences, 23% of them singletons. The material was peripheral blood mononuclear cells (PBMCs), obtained when the disease was refractory, from a patient treated with antithyroid drugs. The receptors were sampled from a female donor with Graves disease.

The chain uses TRBV5-1 and TRBJ2-2; 14 bases agree with TRBD2. V lost 5 bases to trimming and J lost 5 bases; unmatched junction nucleotides: 5. Germline V gives CDR1 SGHRS, CDR2 YFSETQ. This CDR3 contains 16 residues. The CDR3 loop reads CASSSGTSGRTGELFF. The CDR3 DNA sequence: TGCGCCAGCAGTTCCGGGACTAGCGGGAGAACCGGGGAGCTGTTTTTT. Full variable domain (missing parts from reference TRBV5-1 and TRBJ2-2): KAGVTQTPRYLIKTRGQQVTLSCSPISGHRSVSWYQQTPGQGLQFLFEYFSETQRNKGNFPGRFSGRQFSNSRSEMNVSTLELGDSALYLCASSSGTSGRTGELFFGEGSRLTVL.

This clonotype was seen more than once but under ten times. A much bigger clone sits one base away, suggesting this may be a read error. No conserved phenylalanine or tryptophan ends this CDR3, so it is likely a read error. The DNA is omitted, as the CDR3 cannot be located on it reliably, and the CDR3 follows TCRdb's listing. This chain uses TRBV28 with TRBJ2-7. The V gene's germline CDR1 is MDHEN and CDR2 SYDVKM. The CDR3 totals 12 residues, both ends included. The CDR3 spells CASRPEVGWEYL.

This chain joins TRBV30 and TRBJ1-1; D might be TRBD1 (5 bases). The CDR3 runs 12 residues. The germline V gene has CDR1 GTSNPN and CDR2 SVGIG (reference sequence). V shed 3 bases and J shed 4 bases, with 9 bases lying between them. In DNA form, the CDR3 reads TGTGCCTGGAGCTACACAGGCACTGAAGCTTTCTTT. Translated: CAWSYTGTEAFF.

This clonotype was seen a handful of times. This chain uses TRBV5-1 with TRBJ2-6, with D perhaps given as TRBD1 or TRBD2 (5 bases each). V was trimmed by 0 bases and J by 4 bases, leaving 8 bases between them. In germline, CDR1 is SGHRS, CDR2 YFSETQ. This CDR3 has 15 amino acids. The CDR3 reads CASSLEGDGANVLTF. The CDR3 bases are TGCGCCAGCAGCTTGGAAGGGGACGGGGCCAACGTCCTGACTTTC.

This clonotype was observed many times. The V and J genes are TRBV7-2 and TRBJ1-6; the match to TRBD1 covers 9 bases. The CDR3 runs to 15 residues. CDR1 and CDR2 (germline): SGHTA, FQGNSA. J lost 5 bases, V lost 5 bases, and 4 bases had no gene match. This CDR3 reads CASSGWTGDNSPLHF. CDR3 nucleotide sequence: TGTGCCAGCAGCGGCTGGACAGGGGATAATTCACCCCTCCACTTT.

The genes are TRBV20-1 and TRBJ2-1; the D gene is possibly TRBD2 (5 bases). CDR1 is DFQATT and CDR2 is SNEGSKA in the germline V gene (reference sequence). The length of the CDR3 is 10 residues. V gave up 5 bases and J gave up 15 bases, with 14 bases separating them. The CDR3 sequence is CSAVGSGGFF. The CDR3, as DNA: TGCAGTGCTGTTGGGAGCGGAGGGTTCTTC.

The gene calls are TRBV6-5 and TRBJ2-2, with D unclear. The V end lost 2 bases, the J end lost 6 bases, and 16 bases lay between the germline ends. This CDR3 region has 16 residues. Germline CDR1 reads MNHEY; CDR2 reads SVGAGI. CDR3 coding DNA: TGTGCCAGCAGTTACGGCGAAGAGGCTATGGCCGGGGAGCTGTTTTTT. Amino acids: CASSYGEEAMAGELFF.

This clonotype was seen more than once but under ten times. This rearrangement joins TRBV5-1 to TRBJ1-4; D remains ambiguous. V was cut by 0 bases and J by 7 bases, with 13 bases left in between. Germline CDR1 reads SGHRS; CDR2 reads YFSETQ. This CDR3 is 15 amino acids long. The CDR3 nucleotides are TGCGCCAGCAGCTTGGCGGGCCCCACGGGTGAAAAACTGTTTTTT. Amino acids: CASSLAGPTGEKLFF. Looking up the rest from reference TRBV5-1 and TRBJ1-4 gives the full variable domain: KAGVTQTPRYLIKTRGQQVTLSCSPISGHRSVSWYQQTPGQGLQFLFEYFSETQRNKGNFPGRFSGRQFSNSRSEMNVSTLELGDSALYLCASSLAGPTGEKLFFGSGTQLSVL.

The table lists this clonotype with a few counts. This sequence joins TRBV28 and TRBJ2-7, with 7 bases identical to TRBD2. The V gene end was trimmed by 6 bases and the J gene end by 3 bases; junction bases not matched to a gene: 5. The CDR3 has 13 amino acids. CDR1 MDHEN and CDR2 SYDVKM come from the germline V gene. The CDR3 DNA reads TGTGCCAGCAGGGGGGGGGGGTTCTACGAGCAGTACTTC. Translation: CASRGGGFYEQYF.

The chain is built from TRBV6-2 or TRBV6-3 and TRBJ1-5; a weak D match, TRBD1 (5 bases). Trimming took off 6 bases at V and 7 bases at J, with 16 bases between the two ends. The CDR3 sequence is 14 residues long. Germline V gene lookup returns CDR1 MNHEY and CDR2 SVGEGT. DNA for the CDR3: TGTGCCAGCAGAATACCGGGACCCGGACAGCCCCAGCATTTT. It codes for CASRIPGPGQPQHF.

This clonotype was counted ten times or more. The rearrangement uses TRBV11-3 and TRBJ2-2, with 9 bases matching TRBD1. This CDR3 comprises 16 residues. The germline V gene has CDR1 SGHNT and CDR2 YENEEA. V lost 4 bases and J lost 6; bases outside the gene matches: 9. CDR3 protein: CASSSWTGEYAGELFF. The CDR3 DNA reads as TGTGCCAGCAGCTCCTGGACAGGGGAGTACGCCGGGGAGCTGTTTTTT.

At least ten counts were recorded for this clonotype. The gene calls are TRBV20-1 and TRBJ1-2; 9 positions agree with TRBD1. Germline lookup yields CDR1 DFQATT and CDR2 SNEGSKA (reference sequence). The junction had 19 bases not matched to a gene; V was cut back by 5 bases and J by 6 bases. The CDR3 runs to 17 residues. The CDR3, as DNA: TGCAGTGCTCTTCGTGAACACCGGGACAGGGAGGCAAATGGCTACACCTTC. Translated, it gives CSALREHRDREANGYTF.

This clonotype came up many times. This chain connects TRBV20-1 to TRBJ2-2, with 7 bases identical to TRBD2. Trimming at V came to 0 bases and at J to 6 bases, leaving 13 bases not matched to a gene. This CDR3 is 17 amino acids long. In germline, CDR1 is DFQATT, CDR2 SNEGSKA (reference sequence). The CDR3 DNA is TGCAGTGCTAGAGATCCTTTGGGCGGGAGTCGTTCCGGGGAGCTGTTTTTT. It is translated as CSARDPLGGSRSGELFF.

The rearrangement uses TRBV10-3 and TRBJ2-7; D tentatively fits TRBD1 or TRBD2 (5 bases each). Per the germline V gene, CDR1 is ENHRY and CDR2 is SYGVKD. Trimming cost V 7 bases and J 8 bases, with 18 bases left between them. The CDR3 contains 13 residues. CDR3 residues: CAINSGRFYKQYF. DNA for the CDR3: TGTGCCATCAACTCGGGACGGTTTTACAAGCAGTACTTC.

This clonotype was found many times. CDR3 bases: TGTGCCAGCATGAGCAGGGTGGGGGCCACTGAAGCTTTCTTT. It specifies CASMSRVGATEAFF. The rearrangement joins TRBV28 to TRBJ1-1, with a tentative D call TRBD1 (6 bases). V lost 7 bases to trimming and J lost 4 bases, with 16 bases between them. The CDR3 is made up of 14 amino acids. From germline, CDR1 is MDHEN and CDR2 SYDVKM.